The clone carrying this TCR beta chain showed up just a few times. Antigen unknown. This entry belongs to a study of T-cell reconstitution after alpha-beta-depleted transplantation in children. A TCRbeta library incorporating unique molecular identifiers was prepared. Via MiXCR, TCRdb re-called the PCR reads, giving one row per CDR3 protein. The data hold hundreds of thousands of distinct CDR3 sequences, with under 15% observed a single time. The study's findings and limits: In some patients, recipient T cells and intrathymic progenitors surviving conditioning explained high day-60 diversity. About two months after transplant, alpha-beta T cells reportedly came from several hundred expanded graft clones. T-cell counts and diversity were attributed mostly to newly produced T cells one year after transplant.

Germline V gene data show CDR1 as DFQATT and CDR2 as SNEGSKA (reference sequence). This CDR3 contains 11 residues. Between the trimmed V and J ends, which lost 4 bases and 0 bases, there was a span of 3 bases. The material sequenced was PBMCs, mostly from graft donor cells, taken 360 days after TCRalphabeta/CD19-depleted stem cell transplant. The chain employs TRBV20-1 and TRBJ1-1; unclear D gene. This TCR derives from a male patient between 5 and 17 years old who had a stem cell transplant for acute myeloid leukemia, so the T cells may come from the graft donor. The CDR3, as DNA: TGCAGTGCTACTATGAACACTGAAGCTTTCTTT. This encodes CSATMNTEAFF.